These T cell receptor beta chains were read from a single sample in a study of technical replicates of blood from several donors. Sequenced by immunoSEQ multiplex PCR; TCRdb stores in-frame clones only, minus some. The table has over 50,000 clones, around 87% seen once. Source material: PBMCs. The receptors shown here come from a human donor in good health. Some clones in this sample may be carry-over from other donors' samples. The CDR3 runs from the conserved cysteine through the conserved F or W. A D gene is named only where the DNA matches it firmly. Expanded clones are given a class, and other clones once, few, many or no size at all.

TRBV27,TRBD2,TRBJ2-7,-,TGTGCCAGCGGGGGACTAGCGGGGGGGAATTACGAGCAGTACTTC,CASGGLAGGNYEQYF
TRBV19,-,TRBJ1-1,-,TGTGCCAGTAGCTATGGGGGCTACACTGAAGCTTTCTTT,CASSYGGYTEAFF
TRBV5-1,TRBD2,TRBJ2-1,-,TGCGCCAGCAGCCCCCCCGGTTTCGGGAGGGACAATGAGCAGTTCTTC,CASSPPGFGRDNEQFF
TRBV5-1,-,TRBJ2-3,-,TGCGCCAGCAGCTCTGTGACATCGGCTAGCACAGATACGCAGTATTTT,CASSSVTSASTDTQYF
TRBV27,TRBD1,TRBJ1-5,-,TGTGCCAGCAGGAAGGTGGGGACAGGCATTAATCAGCCCCAGCATTTT,CASRKVGTGINQPQHF
TRBV4-3,-,TRBJ2-2,-,TGCGCCAGCAGCCAAGATCACCAGGGATCCGGGGAGCTGTTTTTT,CASSQDHQGSGELFF
TRBV4-2,-,TRBJ1-1,-,TGTGCCAGCAGCCAAGAAGCAGCGGAAGGCACTGAAGCTTTCTTT,CASSQEAAEGTEAFF
TRBV4-3,TRBD1,TRBJ1-6,-,TGCGCCAGCAGCCAAGAAAGCAGACAGGGAATTGATCCCCTCCACTTT,CASSQESRQGIDPLHF
TRBV30,TRBD1,TRBJ1-4,-,TGTGCCTGGAAAATGACAGGGTTTAATGAAAAACTGTTTTTT,CAWKMTGFNEKLFF
TRBV6-5,TRBD2,TRBJ2-3,few,TGTGCCAGCAGTTACTCGCGGGGGGTCACAGATACGCAGTATTTT,CASSYSRGVTDTQYF
TRBV4-1,-,TRBJ2-5,-,TGCGCCAGCAGCCAAGATCATGGCGGGTTCTGGGGGACCCAGTACTTC,CASSQDHGGFWGTQYF
TRBV7-8,-,TRBJ1-6,-,TGTGCCAGCAGACCAACAGGGAGCTCCTATAATTCACCCCTCCACTTT,CASRPTGSSYNSPLHF
TRBV5-1,TRBD1,TRBJ1-5,-,TGCGCCAGCAGCTTAACAGGGGCTGAGGGCAATCAGCCCCAGCATTTT,CASSLTGAEGNQPQHF
TRBV18,TRBD2,TRBJ2-3,-,TGTGCCAGCTCACCGGGACTAGCGGGAGGCTCCCGCACAGATACGCAGTATTTT,CASSPGLAGGSRTDTQYF
TRBV2,TRBD1,TRBJ1-6,-,TGTGCCAGCAGTGACGACAGGGGAATCTACTCACCCCTCCACTTT,CASSDDRGIYSPLHF
TRBV7-2,-,TRBJ2-1,-,TGTGCCAGCCACCTTATAGGGCTAGCGTACAATGAGCAGTTCTTC,CASHLIGLAYNEQFF
TRBV5-1,-,TRBJ1-1,once,TGCGCCAGCAGCTTGGGGACTGGGCTCGGCACTGAAGCTTTCTTT,CASSLGTGLGTEAFF
TRBV7-9,TRBD2,TRBJ2-5,-,TGTGCCAGCAGCTACGGGGGGACTCGTAAAGAGACCCAGTACTTC,CASSYGGTRKETQYF
TRBV19,-,TRBJ2-7,-,TGTGCCAGTAGCTCATTCGACAACCACTACGAGCAGTACTTC,CASSSFDNHYEQYF
TRBV2,TRBD1,TRBJ2-7,-,TGTGCCAGCAGTATACGACAGGGCATCGACGAGCAGTACTTC,CASSIRQGIDEQYF
TRBV15,-,TRBJ2-2,-,TGTGCCACCAGCAGAGATCATGTAGGGGAAACCGGGGAGCTGTTTTTT,CATSRDHVGETGELFF
TRBV10-3,-,TRBJ1-1,-,TGTGCCATCAGTGAGCCAGGCCTGAACACTGAAGCTTTCTTT,CAISEPGLNTEAFF
TRBV18,-,TRBJ2-7,-,TGTGCCAGCTCACCTCCCGACTGGGAGCAGTACTTC,CASSPPDWEQYF
TRBV6-5,-,TRBJ2-5,once,TGTGCCAGCAGTCTCACTGGACTGGAAAAAGAGACCCAGTACTTC,CASSLTGLEKETQYF
TRBV28,-,TRBJ2-7,medium-sized,TGTGCCTGGGGGAGGACCTACGAGCAGTACTTC,CAWGRTYEQYF
TRBV29-1,-,TRBJ1-4,-,TGCAGCGTTGAGGTCCAGGGTATATACGGTAATGAAAAACTGTTTTTT,CSVEVQGIYGNEKLFF
TRBV7-6,TRBD2,TRBJ2-3,-,TGTGCCAGCAGCTTACGGGGGAGGGACACAGATACGCAGTATTTT,CASSLRGRDTDTQYF